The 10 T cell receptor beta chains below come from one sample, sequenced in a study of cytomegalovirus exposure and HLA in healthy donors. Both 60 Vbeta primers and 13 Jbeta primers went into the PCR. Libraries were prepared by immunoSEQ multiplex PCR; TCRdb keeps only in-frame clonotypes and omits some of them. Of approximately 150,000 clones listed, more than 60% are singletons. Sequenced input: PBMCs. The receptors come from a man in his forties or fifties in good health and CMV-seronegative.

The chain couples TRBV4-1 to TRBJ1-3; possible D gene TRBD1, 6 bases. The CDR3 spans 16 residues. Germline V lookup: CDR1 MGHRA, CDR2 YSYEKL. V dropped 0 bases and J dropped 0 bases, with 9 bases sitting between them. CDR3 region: CASSQDLGASGNTIYF. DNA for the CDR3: TGCGCCAGCAGCCAAGATCTGGGGGCCTCTGGAAACACCATATATTTT.

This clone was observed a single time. The CDR3 DNA sequence: TGTGCCAGCAGCAGATCAGATGAAGCTTTCTTT. This sequence encodes CASSRSDEAFF. This chain joins TRBV5-8 and TRBJ1-1; D not certain. The CDR3 is 11 amino acids. Germline V gene lookup returns CDR1 SGHTS and CDR2 YDEGEE. V lost 4 bases and J lost 7, with 8 bases in between.

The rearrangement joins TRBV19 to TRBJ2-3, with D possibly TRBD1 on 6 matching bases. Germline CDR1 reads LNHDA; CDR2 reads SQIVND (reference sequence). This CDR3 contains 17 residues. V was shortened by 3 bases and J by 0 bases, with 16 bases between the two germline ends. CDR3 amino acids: CASSMMLGRGSTDTQYF. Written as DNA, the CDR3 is TGTGCCAGTAGTATGATGCTTGGCAGGGGAAGCACAGATACGCAGTATTTT.

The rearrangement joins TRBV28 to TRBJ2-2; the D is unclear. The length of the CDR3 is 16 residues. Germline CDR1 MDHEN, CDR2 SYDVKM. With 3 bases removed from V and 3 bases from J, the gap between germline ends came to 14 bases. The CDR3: CASSFEAYPYTGELFF. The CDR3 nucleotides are TGTGCCAGCAGTTTCGAGGCTTACCCCTACACCGGGGAGCTGTTTTTT.

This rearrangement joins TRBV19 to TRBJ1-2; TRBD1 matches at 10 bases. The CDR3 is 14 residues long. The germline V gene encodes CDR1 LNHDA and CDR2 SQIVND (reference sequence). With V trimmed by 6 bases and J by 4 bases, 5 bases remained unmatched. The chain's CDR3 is CASSWGQGFYGYTF. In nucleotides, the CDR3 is TGTGCCAGTAGCTGGGGACAGGGGTTCTATGGCTACACCTTC.

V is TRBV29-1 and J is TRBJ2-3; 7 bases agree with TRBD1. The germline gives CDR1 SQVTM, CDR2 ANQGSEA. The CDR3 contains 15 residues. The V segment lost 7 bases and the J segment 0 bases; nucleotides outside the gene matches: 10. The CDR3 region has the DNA TGCAGCGCCGGATTAACAGGGGATAGCACAGATACGCAGTATTTT. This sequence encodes CSAGLTGDSTDTQYF.

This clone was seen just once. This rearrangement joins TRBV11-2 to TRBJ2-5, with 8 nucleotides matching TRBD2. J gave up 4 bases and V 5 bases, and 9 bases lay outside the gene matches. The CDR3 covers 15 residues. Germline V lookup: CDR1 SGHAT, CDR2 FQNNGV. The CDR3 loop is CASSPGAGGVETQYF. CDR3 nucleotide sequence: TGTGCCAGCAGCCCGGGGGCGGGGGGAGTAGAGACCCAGTACTTC.

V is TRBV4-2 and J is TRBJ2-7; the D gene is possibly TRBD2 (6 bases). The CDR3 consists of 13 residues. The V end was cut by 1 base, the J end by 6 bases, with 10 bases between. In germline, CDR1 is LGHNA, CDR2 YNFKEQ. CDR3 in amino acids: CASSQGGTTEQYF. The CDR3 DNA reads TGTGCCAGCAGCCAAGGCGGGACCACCGAGCAGTACTTC.

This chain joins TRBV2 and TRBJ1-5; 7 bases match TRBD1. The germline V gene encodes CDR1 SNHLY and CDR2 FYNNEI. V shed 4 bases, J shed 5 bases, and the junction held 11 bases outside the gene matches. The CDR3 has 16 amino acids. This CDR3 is CASSVDPGQSHQPQHF. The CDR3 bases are TGTGCCAGCAGTGTTGATCCGGGACAGTCTCATCAGCCCCAGCATTTT.

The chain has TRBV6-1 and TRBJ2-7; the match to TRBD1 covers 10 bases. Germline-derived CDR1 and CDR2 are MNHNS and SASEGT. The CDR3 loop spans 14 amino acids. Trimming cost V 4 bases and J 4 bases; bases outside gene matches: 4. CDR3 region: CASSAWDRGYEQYF. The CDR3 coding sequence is TGTGCCAGCAGTGCTTGGGACAGGGGTTACGAGCAGTACTTC.